This T cell receptor beta chain appears in the sequencing data of a study of blood T cells in healthy people across ages. Study details: T cells yielded about one barcoded beta molecule per two cells through template switching.

The CDR3 has 14 amino acids. Germline CDR1 reads MGHDK; CDR2 reads SYGVNS. The J segment lost 4 bases and the V segment lost 6 bases, leaving 5 bases of the junction unmatched. Through a sample-barcoded 5' primer and a J-beta primer mix, a second PCR was run for roughly 6 to 12 cycles. Every single cDNA molecule received a tag from a template-switch adaptor with 12 random nucleotides. TCRdb called the 5' RACE reads again in MiXCR, with one record for every CDR3 protein. Of roughly 830,000 distinct CDR3 sequences listed, roughly 60% are singletons. The chain employs TRBV25-1 and TRBJ2-3; 9 positions match TRBD2. Sample: blood. The receptor's source is a man aged 25 to 40 in good health. The CDR3, as DNA: TGTGCCAGCAGGAGACTAGCGGCATCAGATACGCAGTATTTT. It codes for CASRRLAASDTQYF. The full variable domain, rest sourced from reference TRBV25-1 and TRBJ2-3, is EADIYQTPRYLVIGTGKKITLECSQTMGHDKMYWYQQDPGMELHLIHYSYGVNSTEKGDLSSESTVSRIRTEHFPLTLESARPSHTSQYLCASRRLAASDTQYFGPGTRLTVL.